This TCR beta chain was documented in a study of regulatory T cells in long-lasting Graves disease. Turning to the study itself: Graves' disease counted as persistent after over 5 years of antithyroid drugs with positive TSH receptor antibodies.

Findings of the study overall: Favoring TRBV28, TRBJ1-2 and TRBJ2-5 was a feature seen in persistent disease. The study found persistent patients shared more public clonotypes (2,741) than new patients (approximately 870).

Time point of the sample: persistent/refractory GD, antithyroid drugs over 5 years with positive TRAb. With RNA extracted from PBMCs as input, the TCR library was made. Patients met American Thyroid Association criteria for Graves' disease. Trimming removed 6 bases at V and 2 bases at J, with 15 bases between. This CDR3 has 15 amino acids. Germline loops: CDR1 SNHLY, CDR2 FYNNEI. This clonotype was counted a few times. Its target is not known. TCR beta libraries were built with iRepertoire HTBI primers and Arm-PCR of CDR3 regions. TCRdb re-analysed the multiplex PCR reads in MiXCR, keeping a single row per CDR3 protein. Of about 470,000 distinct CDR3 sequences in the sample, 20% to 25% were seen once.

Sequenced here: peripheral blood mononuclear cells (PBMCs), sampled when the disease was refractory, from a patient treated with antithyroid drugs. The V and J genes are TRBV2 and TRBJ2-3, with D perhaps matching TRBD2 (6 bases). The sequence came from a female donor with Graves disease. The CDR3: CASSWDSPFTDTQYF. In DNA form, the CDR3 reads TGTGCCAGCAGCTGGGACTCCCCGTTCACAGATACGCAGTATTTT.